The 9 T cell receptor beta chains presented below share a single source sample, sequenced in a study of T cell responses to AZD1222 COVID-19 vaccine. The assay was immunoSEQ multiplex PCR, and TCRdb's table has in-frame clones only and misses some. The sample has more than 150,000 clones; about nine tenths are singletons. The sequences come from peripheral blood, collected 28 days after the second AZD1222 dose. The receptors originated from an adult who received the AZD1222 COVID-19 vaccine.

This chain uses TRBV10-3 with TRBJ2-3; D is undetermined. The CDR3 has 20 residues. V was cut by 3 bases and J by 0 bases, with 25 bases left in between. Germline V CDR1 and CDR2: ENHRY, SYGVKD. The CDR3 spells CAISDAHLESVGTSTDTQYF. The CDR3 region has the DNA TGTGCCATCAGTGACGCGCATCTAGAATCGGTGGGAACTAGCACAGATACGCAGTATTTT.

The genes are TRBV10-1 and TRBJ2-2; D is uncertain. The CDR3 loop spans 14 amino acids. The V gene's germline CDR1 is WNHNN and CDR2 SYGVQD (reference sequence). V was cut by 2 bases and J by 0 bases, with 4 bases left in between. DNA of the CDR3: TGCGCCAGCAGTGAGCGGGCGAACACCGGGGAGCTGTTTTTT. Its protein product is CASSERANTGELFF.

The gene calls are TRBV3-1 (or the pseudogene TRBV3-2) and TRBJ2-7; 16 nucleotides match TRBD2. The CDR3 runs 20 residues. Looked up from germline, CDR1 is LGHDT and CDR2 is YNNKEL (reference sequence). Germline trimming cut 4 bases from V and 4 bases from J; bases unmatched to any gene: 16. The CDR3 region has the DNA TGTGCCAGCAGCCCTCCCCCGGGGACTAGCGGGAGGGCCGGTTTATACGAGCAGTACTTC. Its protein is CASSPPPGTSGRAGLYEQYF.

The chain combines TRBV10-3 with TRBJ1-5; the D gene is possibly TRBD1 (6 bases). From germline, CDR1 is ENHRY and CDR2 SYGVKD. The CDR3 totals 13 residues. Between the trimmed V and J ends, which lost 4 bases and 6 bases, there was a span of 10 bases. The CDR3 loop reads CAISGGGSQPQHF. CDR3 nucleotides: TGTGCCATCAGTGGAGGGGGGTCTCAGCCCCAGCATTTT.

The chain joins TRBV25-1 to TRBJ2-1; 10 nucleotides line up with TRBD2. CDR3 length: 16 amino acids. Germline trimming cut 4 bases from V and 2 bases from J; bases unmatched to any gene: 5. The germline V gene encodes CDR1 MGHDK and CDR2 SYGVNS. The CDR3 bases are TGTGCCAGCAGTGCAAGGACTAGCGGAGCCTACAATGAGCAGTTCTTC. Its protein is CASSARTSGAYNEQFF.

The chain couples TRBV9 to TRBJ2-1, with TRBD1 matching 9 bases. This CDR3 spans 15 amino acids. Germline V gene sequence: CDR1 SGDLS, CDR2 YYNGEE. After removal of 4 bases from V and 2 bases from J, the junction contained 4 bases not matched to a gene. This chain's CDR3 is CASSMYRGPYNEQFF. The CDR3, as DNA: TGTGCCAGCAGCATGTACAGGGGGCCCTACAATGAGCAGTTCTTC.

Only a few counts were recorded for this clone. The gene calls are TRBV4-2 and TRBJ2-6; possibly TRBD1 or TRBD2 for D (5 bases each). The germline CDR1 and CDR2 sequences are LGHNA and YNFKEQ. V dropped 0 bases and J dropped 0 bases, with 6 bases sitting between them. The CDR3 sequence is 16 residues long. CDR3 bases: TGTGCCAGCAGCCAAGAAGGGACCTCTGGGGCCAACGTCCTGACTTTC. The encoded protein is CASSQEGTSGANVLTF.

The chain carries TRBV5-4 and TRBJ2-7, with D uncertain. The V end lost 2 bases, the J end lost 3 bases, and 9 bases lay between the germline ends. The V gene's germline CDR1 is SGHNT and CDR2 YYREEE (reference sequence). The CDR3 has 13 amino acids. The CDR3 region has the DNA TGTGCCAGCAGCTTAAAAGGCCTCTACGAGCAGTACTTC. This translates into CASSLKGLYEQYF.

The CDR3: CASSSGRSYEQYF. The CDR3, as DNA: TGCGCCAGCAGCTCAGGCAGATCCTACGAGCAGTACTTC. V is TRBV5-1 and J is TRBJ2-7; D remains unclear. Between the trimmed V and J ends, which lost 3 bases and 1 base, there was a span of 8 bases. There are 13 residues in the CDR3. CDR1 is SGHRS and CDR2 is YFSETQ in the germline V gene.